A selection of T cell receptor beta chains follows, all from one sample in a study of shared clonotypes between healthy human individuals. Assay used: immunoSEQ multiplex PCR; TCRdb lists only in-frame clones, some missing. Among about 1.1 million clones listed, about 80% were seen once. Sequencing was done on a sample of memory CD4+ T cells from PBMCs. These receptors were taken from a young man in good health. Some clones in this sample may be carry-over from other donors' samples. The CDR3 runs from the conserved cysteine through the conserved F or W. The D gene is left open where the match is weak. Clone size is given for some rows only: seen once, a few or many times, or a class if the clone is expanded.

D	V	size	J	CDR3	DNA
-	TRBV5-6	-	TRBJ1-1	CASSLRQTVSAEAFF	TGTGCCAGCAGCTTGAGGCAGACGGTTAGCGCTGAAGCTTTCTTT
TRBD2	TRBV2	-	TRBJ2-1	CASSESGMGTNEQFF	TGTGCCAGCAGCGAGAGCGGGATGGGCACCAATGAGCAGTTCTTC
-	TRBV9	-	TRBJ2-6	CASSAPSGANVLTF	TGTGCCAGCAGCGCGCCCTCTGGGGCCAACGTCCTGACTTTC
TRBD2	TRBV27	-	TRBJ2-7	CASTRSGSGREQYF	TGTGCCAGCACCAGAAGCGGGAGCGGTCGCGAGCAGTACTTC
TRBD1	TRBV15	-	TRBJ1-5	CATSRGTGGGQPQHF	TGTGCCACCAGCAGGGGGACAGGGGGCGGGCAGCCCCAGCATTTT
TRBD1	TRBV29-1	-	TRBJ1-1	CSVWGQGWTEAFF	TGCAGCGTGTGGGGACAGGGGTGGACTGAAGCTTTCTTT
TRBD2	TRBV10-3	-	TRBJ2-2	CAISAVGAGGVAGELFF	TGTGCCATCAGTGCGGTAGGAGCGGGAGGGGTCGCCGGGGAGCTGTTTTTT
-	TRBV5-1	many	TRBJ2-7	CASSRGPGAYEQYF	TGCGCCAGCAGCCGGGGGCCGGGGGCGTACGAGCAGTACTTC
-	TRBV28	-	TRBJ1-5	CASSPIGENQPQHF	TGTGCCAGCAGCCCCATCGGGGAAAATCAGCCCCAGCATTTT
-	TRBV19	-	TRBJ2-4	CASSAAENIQYF	TGTGCCAGTAGTGCGGCGGAAAACATTCAGTACTTC
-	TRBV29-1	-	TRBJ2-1	CSVGLLYNEQFF	TGCAGCGTCGGACTACTCTACAATGAGCAGTTCTTC
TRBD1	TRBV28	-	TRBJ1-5	CASSPPGGRRNQPQHF	TGTGCCAGCAGTCCCCCAGGGGGCCGGAGAAATCAGCCCCAGCATTTT
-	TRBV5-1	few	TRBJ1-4	CASSLSTYGEKLFF	TGCGCCAGCAGCTTGAGCACCTACGGTGAAAAACTGTTTTTT
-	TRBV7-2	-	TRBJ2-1	CASSLEAGASNEQFF	TGTGCCAGCAGCTTAGAGGCAGGGGCAAGCAATGAGCAGTTCTTC
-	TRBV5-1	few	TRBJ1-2	CASSSGRIYGYTF	TGCGCCAGCAGCTCGGGACGGATATATGGCTACACCTTC
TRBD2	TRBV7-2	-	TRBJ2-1	CASGYRGERFF	TGTGCCAGCGGTTACCGGGGGGAGCGGTTCTTC
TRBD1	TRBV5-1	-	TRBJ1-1	CASSDPGQGAGTEAFF	TGCGCCAGCAGCGATCCGGGACAGGGGGCGGGAACTGAAGCTTTCTTT
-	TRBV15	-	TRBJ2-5	CATSRGRLETQYF	TGTGCCACCAGCAGAGGGAGGCTGGAGACCCAGTACTTC
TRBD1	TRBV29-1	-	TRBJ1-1	CSVARDRVTLNTEAFF	TGCAGCGTTGCCCGGGACAGGGTAACTTTGAACACTGAAGCTTTCTTT
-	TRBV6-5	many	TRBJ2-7	CASSSIDKTYEQYF	TGTGCCAGCAGTTCTATCGACAAGACCTACGAGCAGTACTTC
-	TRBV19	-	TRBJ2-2	CACRGQGNTGELFF	TGTGCCTGCCGGGGGCAGGGGAACACCGGGGAGCTGTTTTTT
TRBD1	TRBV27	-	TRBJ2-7	CASSSWTGGSSYEQYF	TGTGCCAGCAGTTCGTGGACAGGGGGTTCCTCCTACGAGCAGTACTTC
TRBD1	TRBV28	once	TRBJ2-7	CASFWAQGALAEQYF	TGTGCCAGCTTCTGGGCCCAGGGGGCGCTTGCCGAGCAGTACTTC
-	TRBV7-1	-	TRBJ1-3	CASSLGFSGNTIYF	TGTGCCAGCAGTTTGGGGTTCTCTGGAAACACCATATATTTT
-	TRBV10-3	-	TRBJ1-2	CAISEWAGVSYGYTF	TGTGCCATCAGTGAGTGGGCAGGGGTGTCCTATGGCTACACCTTC
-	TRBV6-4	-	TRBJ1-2	CASSLTSGLYGYTF	TGTGCCAGCAGTTTAACATCAGGGCTCTATGGCTACACCTTC
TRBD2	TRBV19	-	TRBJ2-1	CASSSPGGRAEEQFF	TGTGCCAGTAGTTCCCCTGGCGGGAGGGCCGAAGAGCAGTTCTTC
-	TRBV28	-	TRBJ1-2	CASSPTLYGYTF	TGTGCCAGCAGTCCTACCCTATATGGCTACACCTTC